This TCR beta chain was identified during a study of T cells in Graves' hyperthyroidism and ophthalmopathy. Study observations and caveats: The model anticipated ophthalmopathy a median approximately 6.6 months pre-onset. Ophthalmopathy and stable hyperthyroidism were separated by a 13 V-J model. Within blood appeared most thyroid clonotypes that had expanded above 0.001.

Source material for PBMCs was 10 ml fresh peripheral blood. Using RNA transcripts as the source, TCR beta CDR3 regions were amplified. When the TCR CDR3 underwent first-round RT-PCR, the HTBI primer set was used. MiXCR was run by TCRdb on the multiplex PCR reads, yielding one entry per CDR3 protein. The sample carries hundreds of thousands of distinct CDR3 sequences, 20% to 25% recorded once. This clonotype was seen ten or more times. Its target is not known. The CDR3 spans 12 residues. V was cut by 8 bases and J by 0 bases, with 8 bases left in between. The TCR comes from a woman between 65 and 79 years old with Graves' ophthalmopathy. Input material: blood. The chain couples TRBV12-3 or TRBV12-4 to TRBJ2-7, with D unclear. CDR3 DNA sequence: TGTGCCAGCGCATTAAGCTCCTACGAGCAGTACTTC. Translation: CASALSSYEQYF.